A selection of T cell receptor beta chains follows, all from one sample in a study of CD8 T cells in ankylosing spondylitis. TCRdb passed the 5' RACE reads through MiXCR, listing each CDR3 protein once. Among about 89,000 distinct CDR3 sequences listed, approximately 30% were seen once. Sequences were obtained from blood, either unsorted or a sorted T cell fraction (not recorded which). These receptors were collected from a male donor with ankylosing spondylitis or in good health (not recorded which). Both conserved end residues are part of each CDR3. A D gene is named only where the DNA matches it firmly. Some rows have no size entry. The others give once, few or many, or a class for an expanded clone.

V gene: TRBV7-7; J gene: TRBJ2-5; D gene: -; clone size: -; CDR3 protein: CASSLASVGTQYF; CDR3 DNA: TGTGCTAGCAGCTTAGCGTCTGTGGGGACCCAGTACTTC
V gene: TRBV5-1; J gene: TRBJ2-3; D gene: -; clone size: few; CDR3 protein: CASGVLPSTDTQYF; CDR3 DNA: TGCGCCAGCGGGGTACTGCCTAGCACAGATACGCAGTATTTT
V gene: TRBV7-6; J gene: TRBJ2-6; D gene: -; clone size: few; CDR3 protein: CASSRFGEHNSGANVLTF; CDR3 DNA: TGTGCCAGCAGCCGCTTCGGAGAGCACAACTCTGGGGCCAACGTCCTGACTTTC
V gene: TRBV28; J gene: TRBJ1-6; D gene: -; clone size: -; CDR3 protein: CASSFFWAESNSPLHF; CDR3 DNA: TGTGCCAGCAGTTTTTTTTGGGCGGAGAGTAATTCACCCCTCCACTTT
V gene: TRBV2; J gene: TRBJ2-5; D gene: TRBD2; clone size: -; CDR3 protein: CASIPSSGGQETQYF; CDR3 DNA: TGTGCCAGCATCCCTTCTAGCGGGGGGCAAGAGACCCAGTACTTC
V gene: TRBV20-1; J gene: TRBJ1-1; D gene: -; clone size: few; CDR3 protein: CSARGPLNTEAFF; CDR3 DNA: TGCAGTGCTAGGGGACCGCTGAACACTGAAGCTTTCTTT
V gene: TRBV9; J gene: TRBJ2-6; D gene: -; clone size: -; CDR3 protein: CASSVEPLSSGANGLTF; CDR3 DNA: TGTGCCAGCAGCGTAGAACCCCTGTCCTCTGGGGCCAACGGCCTGACTTTC
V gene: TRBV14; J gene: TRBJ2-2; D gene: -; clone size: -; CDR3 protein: CASSLFQRRNTGELFF; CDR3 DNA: TGTGCCAGCAGCCTCTTCCAGAGACGGAACACCGGGGAGCTGTTTTTT
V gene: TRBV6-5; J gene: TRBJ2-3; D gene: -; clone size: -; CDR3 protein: CASSYEDGDFTDTQYF; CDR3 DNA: TGTGCCAGCAGTTATGAGGACGGAGACTTCACAGATACGCAGTATTTT
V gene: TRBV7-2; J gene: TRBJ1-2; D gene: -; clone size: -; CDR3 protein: CASSSDSRGYTF; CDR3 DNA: TGTGCCAGCAGCTCGGACAGTCGAGGCTACACCTTC
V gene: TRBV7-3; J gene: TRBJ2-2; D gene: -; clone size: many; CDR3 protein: CASSEQLNTGELFF; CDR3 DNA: TGTGCCAGCAGCGAACAACTGAACACCGGGGAGCTGTTTTTT
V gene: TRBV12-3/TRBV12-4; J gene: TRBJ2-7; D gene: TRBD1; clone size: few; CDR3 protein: CASSSLNRQGSYEQYF; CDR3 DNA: TGTGCCAGCAGTTCACTAAACCGACAGGGAAGCTACGAGCAGTACTTC
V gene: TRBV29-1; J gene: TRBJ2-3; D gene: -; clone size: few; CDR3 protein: CSVRGMTDQGPDTQYF; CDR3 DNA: TGCAGCGTTAGGGGAATGACGGACCAGGGCCCAGATACGCAGTATTTT
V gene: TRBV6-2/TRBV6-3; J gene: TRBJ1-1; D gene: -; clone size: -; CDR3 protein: CASRATGSPNTEAFF; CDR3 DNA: TGTGCCAGCAGAGCAACAGGGTCCCCGAACACTGAAGCTTTCTTT
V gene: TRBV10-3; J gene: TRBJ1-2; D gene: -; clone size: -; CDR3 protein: CAISPFDSAGPYGYTF; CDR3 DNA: TGTGCCATCAGTCCATTTGACAGCGCGGGCCCCTATGGCTACACCTTC
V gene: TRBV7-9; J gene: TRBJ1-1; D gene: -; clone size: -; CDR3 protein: CASSPSETWAFF; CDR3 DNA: TGTGCCAGCAGCCCCTCAGAAACTTGGGCTTTCTTT
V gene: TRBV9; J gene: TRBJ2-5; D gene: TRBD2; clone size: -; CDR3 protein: CASSPRGASGTQETQYF; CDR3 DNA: TGTGCCAGCAGCCCAAGGGGGGCTAGCGGGACGCAAGAGACCCAGTACTTC
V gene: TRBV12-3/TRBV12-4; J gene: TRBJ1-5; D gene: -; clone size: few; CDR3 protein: CASSPGGNQPQHF; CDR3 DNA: TGTGCCAGCAGTCCTGGGGGGAATCAGCCCCAGCATTTT
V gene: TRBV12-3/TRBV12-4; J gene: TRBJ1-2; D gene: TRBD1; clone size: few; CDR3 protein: CASRSTGGVNYGYTF; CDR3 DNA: TGTGCCAGCAGATCGACAGGGGGCGTCAACTATGGCTACACCTTC
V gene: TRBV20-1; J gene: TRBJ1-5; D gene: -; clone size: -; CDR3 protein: CSARITGQVDQPQHF; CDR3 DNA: TGCAGTGCTAGAATAACCGGCCAGGTGGATCAGCCCCAGCATTTT
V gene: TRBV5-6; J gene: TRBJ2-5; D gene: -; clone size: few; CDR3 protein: CASSLGLGTMQETQYF; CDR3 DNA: TGTGCCAGCAGCTTGGGACTAGGAACGATGCAAGAGACCCAGTACTTC
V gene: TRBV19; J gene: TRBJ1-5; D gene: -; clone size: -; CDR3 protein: CASSDGNQPQHF; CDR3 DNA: TGTGCCAGTAGTGATGGCAATCAGCCCCAGCATTTT
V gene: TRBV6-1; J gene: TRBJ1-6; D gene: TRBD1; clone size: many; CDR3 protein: CASSPVEDRGYSPLHF; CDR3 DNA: TGTGCCAGCAGCCCAGTTGAAGACAGGGGATATTCACCCCTCCACTTT
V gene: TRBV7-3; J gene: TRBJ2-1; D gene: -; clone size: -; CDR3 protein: CASSPMTGTFYNEQFF; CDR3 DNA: TGTGCCAGCAGCCCTATGACCGGGACCTTTTACAATGAGCAGTTCTTC
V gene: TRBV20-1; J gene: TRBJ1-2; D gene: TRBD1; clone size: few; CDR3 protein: CSAREQGAEGYTF; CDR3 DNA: TGCAGTGCTAGAGAACAGGGGGCGGAAGGCTACACCTTC
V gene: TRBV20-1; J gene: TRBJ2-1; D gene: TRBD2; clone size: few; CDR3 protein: CSAPQTSGGNEQFF; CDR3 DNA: TGCAGTGCTCCCCAGACTAGCGGGGGGAATGAGCAGTTCTTC
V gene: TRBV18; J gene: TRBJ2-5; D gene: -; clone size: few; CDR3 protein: CASSPTRQGAQYF; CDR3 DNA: TGTGCCAGCTCACCAACCAGACAAGGGGCCCAGTACTTC
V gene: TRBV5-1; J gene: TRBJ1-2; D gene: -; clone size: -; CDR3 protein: CASSLMTDYGYTF; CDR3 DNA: TGCGCCAGCAGCTTGATGACAGACTATGGCTACACCTTC
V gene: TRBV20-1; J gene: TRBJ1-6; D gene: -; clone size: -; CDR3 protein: CSARDQAKGEISPLHF; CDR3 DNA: TGCAGTGCTAGAGATCAGGCGAAAGGGGAAATTTCACCCCTCCACTTT
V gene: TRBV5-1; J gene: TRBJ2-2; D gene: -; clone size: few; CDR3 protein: CASSWEQVNGGELFF; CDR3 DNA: TGCGCCAGCAGCTGGGAGCAGGTTAATGGCGGGGAGCTGTTTTTT
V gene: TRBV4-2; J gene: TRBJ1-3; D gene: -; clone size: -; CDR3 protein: CASSQGPTGNTIYF; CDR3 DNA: TGTGCCAGCAGCCAAGGGCCAACTGGGAATACCATATATTTT
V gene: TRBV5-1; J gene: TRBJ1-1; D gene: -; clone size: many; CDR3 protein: CASSTQPGRNTEAFF; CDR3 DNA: TGCGCCAGCAGCACGCAGCCGGGACGGAACACTGAAGCTTTCTTT
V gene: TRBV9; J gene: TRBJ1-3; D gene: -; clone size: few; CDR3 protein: CASSVGGGSGNTIYF; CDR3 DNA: TGTGCCAGCAGCGTAGGCGGGGGCTCTGGAAACACCATATATTTT
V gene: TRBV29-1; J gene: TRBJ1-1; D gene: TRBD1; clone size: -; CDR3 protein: CSVDRTGTNTEAFF; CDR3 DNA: TGCAGCGTTGACCGGACAGGGACAAACACTGAAGCTTTCTTT
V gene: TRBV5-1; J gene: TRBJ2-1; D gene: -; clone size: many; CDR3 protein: CASSLFGSSYNEQFF; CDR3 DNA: TGCGCCAGCAGCTTGTTCGGGAGCTCCTACAATGAGCAGTTCTTC
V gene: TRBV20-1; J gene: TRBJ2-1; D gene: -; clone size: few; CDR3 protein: CSANIRTIGYNEQFF; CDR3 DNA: TGCAGTGCTAATATCAGGACTATAGGCTACAATGAGCAGTTCTTC
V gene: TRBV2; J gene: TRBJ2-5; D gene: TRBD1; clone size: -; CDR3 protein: CASSVGQGRSETQYF; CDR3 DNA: TGTGCCAGCAGCGTAGGACAGGGGAGGTCGGAGACCCAGTACTTC
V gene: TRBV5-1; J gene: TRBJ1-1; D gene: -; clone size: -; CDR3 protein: CASRPGQMNTEAFF; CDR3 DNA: TGCGCCAGCAGACCAGGACAGATGAACACTGAAGCTTTCTTT
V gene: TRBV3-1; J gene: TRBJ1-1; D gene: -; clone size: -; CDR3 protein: CASSRLRGVNTEAFF; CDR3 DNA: TGTGCCAGCAGCCGACTTCGGGGGGTGAACACTGAAGCTTTCTTT
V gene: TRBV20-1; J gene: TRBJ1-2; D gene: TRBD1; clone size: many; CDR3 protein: CSAGGQGGRGYTF; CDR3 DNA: TGCAGTGCTGGGGGACAGGGGGGCCGTGGCTACACCTTC
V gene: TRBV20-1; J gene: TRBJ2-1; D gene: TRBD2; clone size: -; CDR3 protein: CSANSGSITNEQFF; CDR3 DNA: TGCAGTGCTAATAGCGGGAGTATAACCAATGAGCAGTTCTTC
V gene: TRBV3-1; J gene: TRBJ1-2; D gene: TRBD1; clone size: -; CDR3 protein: CASSKGQPNYGYTF; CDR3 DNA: TGTGCCAGCAGCAAGGGACAGCCTAACTATGGCTACACCTTC
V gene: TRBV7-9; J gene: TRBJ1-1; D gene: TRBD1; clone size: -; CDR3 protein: CASSSTRTGLNTEAFF; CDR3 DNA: TGTGCCAGCAGCTCAACCCGGACAGGTCTGAACACTGAAGCTTTCTTT
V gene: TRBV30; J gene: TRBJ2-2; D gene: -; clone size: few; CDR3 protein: CAWSDPLPGQGDNTGELFF; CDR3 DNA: TGTGCCTGGAGTGACCCCCTCCCGGGACAAGGGGACAACACCGGGGAGCTGTTTTTT
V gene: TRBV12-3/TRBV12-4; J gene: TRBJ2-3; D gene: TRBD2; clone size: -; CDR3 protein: CASRALTSGGHTDTQYF; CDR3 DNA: TGTGCCAGCAGGGCCCTGACTAGCGGGGGGCACACAGATACGCAGTATTTT
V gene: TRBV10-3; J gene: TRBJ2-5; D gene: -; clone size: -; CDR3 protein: CAISEGWGAQETQYF; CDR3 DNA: TGTGCCATCAGTGAAGGGTGGGGGGCCCAAGAGACCCAGTACTTC
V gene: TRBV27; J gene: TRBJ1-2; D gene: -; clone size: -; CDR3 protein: CASSLSSRDYGYTF; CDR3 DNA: TGTGCCAGCAGTTTATCGTCTAGGGATTATGGCTACACCTTC
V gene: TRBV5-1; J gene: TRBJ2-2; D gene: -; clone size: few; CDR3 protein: CATTGTSSTGELFF; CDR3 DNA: TGCGCCACCACCGGGACTTCCTCGACCGGGGAGCTGTTTTTT
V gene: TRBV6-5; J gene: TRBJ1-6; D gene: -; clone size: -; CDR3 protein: CASSYSPGDSPLHF; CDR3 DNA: TGTGCCAGCAGTTACTCTCCAGGTGATTCACCCCTCCACTTT
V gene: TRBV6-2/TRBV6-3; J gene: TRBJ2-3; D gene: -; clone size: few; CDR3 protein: CASSYSSTDTQYF; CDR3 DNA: TGTGCCAGCAGTTACTCTAGCACAGATACGCAGTATTTT